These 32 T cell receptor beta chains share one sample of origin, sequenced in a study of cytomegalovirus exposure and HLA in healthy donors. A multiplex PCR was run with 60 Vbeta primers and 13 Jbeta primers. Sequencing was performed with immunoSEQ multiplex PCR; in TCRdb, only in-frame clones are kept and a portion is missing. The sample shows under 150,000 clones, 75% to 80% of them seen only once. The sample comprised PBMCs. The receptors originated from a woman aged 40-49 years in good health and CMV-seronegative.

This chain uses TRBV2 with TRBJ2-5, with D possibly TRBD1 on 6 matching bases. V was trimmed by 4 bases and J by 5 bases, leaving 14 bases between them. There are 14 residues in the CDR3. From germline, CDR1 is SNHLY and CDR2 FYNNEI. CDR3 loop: CASSGQGSRETQYF. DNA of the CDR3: TGTGCCAGCAGTGGGCAGGGGTCCAGGGAGACCCAGTACTTC.

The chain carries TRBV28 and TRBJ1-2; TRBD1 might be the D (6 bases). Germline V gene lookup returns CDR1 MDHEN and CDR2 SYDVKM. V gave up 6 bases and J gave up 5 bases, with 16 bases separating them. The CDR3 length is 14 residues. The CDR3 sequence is CASRLTGTPYGYTF. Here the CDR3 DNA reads TGTGCCAGCAGACTAACCGGGACACCTTATGGCTACACCTTC.

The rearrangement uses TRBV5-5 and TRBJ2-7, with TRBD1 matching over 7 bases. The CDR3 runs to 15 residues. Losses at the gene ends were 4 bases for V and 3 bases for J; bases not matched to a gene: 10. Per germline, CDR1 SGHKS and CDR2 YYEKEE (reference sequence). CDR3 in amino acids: CASSVNRGTLYEQYF. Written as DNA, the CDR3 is TGTGCCAGCAGCGTGAACAGGGGTACCCTCTACGAGCAGTACTTC.

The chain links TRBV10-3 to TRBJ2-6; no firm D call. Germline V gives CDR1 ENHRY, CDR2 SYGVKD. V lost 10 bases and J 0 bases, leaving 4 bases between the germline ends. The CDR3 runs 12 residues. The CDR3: CATYSGANVLTF. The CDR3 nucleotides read TGTGCCACCTACTCTGGGGCCAACGTCCTGACTTTC.

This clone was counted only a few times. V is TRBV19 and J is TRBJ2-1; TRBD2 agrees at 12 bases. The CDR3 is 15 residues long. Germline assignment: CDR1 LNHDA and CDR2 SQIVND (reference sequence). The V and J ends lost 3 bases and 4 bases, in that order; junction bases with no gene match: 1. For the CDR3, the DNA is TGTGCCAGTAGTATGCTAGCGGGAGGGTACAATGAGCAGTTCTTC. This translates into CASSMLAGGYNEQFF. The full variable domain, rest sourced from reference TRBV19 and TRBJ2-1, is DGGITQSPKYLFRKEGQNVTLSCEQNLNHDAMYWYRQDPGQGLRLIYYSQIVNDFQKGDIAEGYSVSREKKESFPLTVTSAQKNPTAFYLCASSMLAGGYNEQFFGPGTRLTVL.

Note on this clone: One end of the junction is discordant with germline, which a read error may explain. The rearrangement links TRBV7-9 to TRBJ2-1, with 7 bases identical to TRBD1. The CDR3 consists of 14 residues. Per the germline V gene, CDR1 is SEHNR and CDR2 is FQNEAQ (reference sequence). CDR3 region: CSSSLGGARNEQFF. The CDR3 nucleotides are TGTTCCAGCAGCTTAGGGGGCGCGAGGAATGAGCAGTTCTTC.

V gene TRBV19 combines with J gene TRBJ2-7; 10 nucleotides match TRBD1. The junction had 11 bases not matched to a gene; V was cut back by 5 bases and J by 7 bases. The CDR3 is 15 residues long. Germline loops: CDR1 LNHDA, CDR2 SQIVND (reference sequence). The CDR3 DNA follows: TGTGCCAGTAGTTCATGGGACAGGGGCAAGCGGGAGCAGTACTTC. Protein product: CASSSWDRGKREQYF.

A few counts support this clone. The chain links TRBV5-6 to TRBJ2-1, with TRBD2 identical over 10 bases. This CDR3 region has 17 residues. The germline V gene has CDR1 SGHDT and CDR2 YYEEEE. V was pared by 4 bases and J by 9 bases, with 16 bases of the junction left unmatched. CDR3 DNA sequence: TGTGCCAGCAGCACTATTCATAGGCTAGCGGGAGTGGGTGAGCAGTTCTTC. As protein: CASSTIHRLAGVGEQFF.

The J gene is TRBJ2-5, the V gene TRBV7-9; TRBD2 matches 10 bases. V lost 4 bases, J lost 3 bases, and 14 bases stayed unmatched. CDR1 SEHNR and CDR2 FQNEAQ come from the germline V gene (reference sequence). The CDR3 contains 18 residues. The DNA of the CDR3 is TGTGCCAGCAGCTACCCAAGGGCTAGCGGGAGCCAGAAAGAGACCCAGTACTTC. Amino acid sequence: CASSYPRASGSQKETQYF.

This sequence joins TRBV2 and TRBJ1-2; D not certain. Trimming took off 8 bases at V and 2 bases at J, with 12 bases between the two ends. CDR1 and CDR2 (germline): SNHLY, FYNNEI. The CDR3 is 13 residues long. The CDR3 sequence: CASREVVNYGYTF. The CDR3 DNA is TGTGCCAGCCGAGAAGTCGTCAACTATGGCTACACCTTC.

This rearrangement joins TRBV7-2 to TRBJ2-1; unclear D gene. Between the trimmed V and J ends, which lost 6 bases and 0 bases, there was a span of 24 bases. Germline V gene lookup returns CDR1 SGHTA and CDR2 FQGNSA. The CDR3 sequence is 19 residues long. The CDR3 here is CASSKRRLVSPLSYNEQFF. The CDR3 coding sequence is TGTGCCAGCAGTAAAAGGCGGCTAGTTAGCCCTCTCTCCTACAATGAGCAGTTCTTC. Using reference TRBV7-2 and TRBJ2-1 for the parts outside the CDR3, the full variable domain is GAGVSQSPSNKVTEKGKDVELRCDPISGHTALYWYRQSLGQGLEFLIYFQGNSAPDKSGLPSDRFSAERTGGSVSTLTIQRTQQEDSAVYLCASSKRRLVSPLSYNEQFFGPGTRLTVL.

Here the CDR3 reads CASSYNSDTDTQYF. The CDR3 bases are TGTGCCAGCAGTTACAATAGCGACACAGATACGCAGTATTTT. The chain links TRBV6-5 to TRBJ2-3; perhaps TRBD2 as D (5 bases). V lost 2 bases and J lost 2, with 8 bases in between. The germline CDR1 and CDR2 sequences are MNHEY and SVGAGI. The CDR3 length is 14 residues.

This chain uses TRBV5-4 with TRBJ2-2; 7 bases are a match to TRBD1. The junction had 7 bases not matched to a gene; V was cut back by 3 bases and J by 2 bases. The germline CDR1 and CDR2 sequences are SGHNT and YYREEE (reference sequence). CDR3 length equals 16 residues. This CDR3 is CASSSFRGTNTGELFF. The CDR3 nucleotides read TGTGCCAGCAGCTCCTTCAGGGGGACAAACACCGGGGAGCTGTTTTTT.

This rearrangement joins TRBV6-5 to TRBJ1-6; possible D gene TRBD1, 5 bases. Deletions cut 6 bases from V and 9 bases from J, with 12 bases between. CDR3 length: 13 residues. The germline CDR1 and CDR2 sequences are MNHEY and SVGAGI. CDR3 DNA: TGTGCCAGCAGAAGGCAGGGCGGTTCACCCCTCCACTTT. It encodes CASRRQGGSPLHF.

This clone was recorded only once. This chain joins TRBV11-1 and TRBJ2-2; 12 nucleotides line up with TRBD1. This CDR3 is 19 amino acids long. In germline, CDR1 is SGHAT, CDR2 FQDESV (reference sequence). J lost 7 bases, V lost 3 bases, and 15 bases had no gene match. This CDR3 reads CASSFSVLGTGGVNGELFF. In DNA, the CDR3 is TGTGCCAGCAGCTTTTCAGTCCTTGGGACAGGGGGCGTCAACGGGGAGCTGTTTTTT.

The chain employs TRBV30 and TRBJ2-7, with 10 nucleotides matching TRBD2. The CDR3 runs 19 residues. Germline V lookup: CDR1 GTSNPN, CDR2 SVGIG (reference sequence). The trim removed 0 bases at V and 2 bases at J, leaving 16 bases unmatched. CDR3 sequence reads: CAWSVGRSGLAEPTYEQYF. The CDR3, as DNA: TGTGCCTGGAGTGTAGGGAGGAGCGGACTAGCGGAGCCCACCTACGAGCAGTACTTC.

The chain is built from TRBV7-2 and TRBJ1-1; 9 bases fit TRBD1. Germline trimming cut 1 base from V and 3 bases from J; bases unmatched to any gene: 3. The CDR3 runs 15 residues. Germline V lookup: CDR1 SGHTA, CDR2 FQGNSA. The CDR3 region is CASSLDRGPDTEAFF. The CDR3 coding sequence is TGTGCCAGCAGCTTAGACAGGGGGCCGGACACTGAAGCTTTCTTT.

The CDR3 coding sequence is TGTGCCAGCAGCTTAGATCCTCAGGGGGCTCGAGAGACCCAGTACTTC. It codes for CASSLDPQGARETQYF. The rearrangement uses TRBV7-3 and TRBJ2-5; TRBD1 matches at 8 bases. V was clipped by 2 bases and J by 4 bases; unmatched bases: 9. Germline V CDR1 and CDR2: SGHTA, FQGTGA. This CDR3 is built from 16 residues.

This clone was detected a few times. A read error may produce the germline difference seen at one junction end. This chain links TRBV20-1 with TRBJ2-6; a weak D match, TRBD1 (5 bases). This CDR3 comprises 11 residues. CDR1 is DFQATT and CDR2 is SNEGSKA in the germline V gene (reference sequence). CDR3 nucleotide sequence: TGCAGCGTATCTGGGGCCAACGGCCTGACTTTC. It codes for CSVSGANGLTF.

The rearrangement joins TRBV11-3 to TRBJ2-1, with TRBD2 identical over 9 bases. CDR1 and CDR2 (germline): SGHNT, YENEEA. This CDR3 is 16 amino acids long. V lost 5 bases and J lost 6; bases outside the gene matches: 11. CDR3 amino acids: CASSLAGSARSNEQFF. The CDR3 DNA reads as TGTGCCAGCAGCCTAGCGGGATCAGCGCGAAGCAATGAGCAGTTCTTC.

The CDR3 sequence: CASSLTDGGETQYF. CDR3 coding DNA: TGTGCCAGCAGCTTGACCGACGGGGGAGAGACCCAGTACTTC. This sequence joins TRBV11-2 and TRBJ2-5, with D maybe TRBD2 (6 bases). The germline V gene encodes CDR1 SGHAT and CDR2 FQNNGV. The CDR3 is 14 residues long. The V end lost 3 bases, the J end lost 4 bases, and 12 bases lay between the germline ends.

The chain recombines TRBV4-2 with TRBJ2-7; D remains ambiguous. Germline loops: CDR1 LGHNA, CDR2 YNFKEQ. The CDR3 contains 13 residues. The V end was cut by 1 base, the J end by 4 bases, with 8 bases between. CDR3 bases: TGTGCCAGCAGCCAAGGACCCGGGTACGAGCAGTACTTC. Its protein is CASSQGPGYEQYF.

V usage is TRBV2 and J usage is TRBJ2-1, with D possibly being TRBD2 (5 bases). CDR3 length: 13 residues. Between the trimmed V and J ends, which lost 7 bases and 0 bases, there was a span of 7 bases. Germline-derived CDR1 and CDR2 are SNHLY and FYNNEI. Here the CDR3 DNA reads TGTGCCAGCATCGCGGGCTCCTACAATGAGCAGTTCTTC. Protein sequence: CASIAGSYNEQFF.

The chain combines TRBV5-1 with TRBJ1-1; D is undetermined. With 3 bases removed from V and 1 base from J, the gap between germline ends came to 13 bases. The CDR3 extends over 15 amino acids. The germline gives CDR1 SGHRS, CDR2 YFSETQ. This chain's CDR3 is CASSSSGKSNTEAFF. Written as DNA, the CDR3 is TGCGCCAGCAGCTCCAGCGGGAAATCGAACACTGAAGCTTTCTTT.

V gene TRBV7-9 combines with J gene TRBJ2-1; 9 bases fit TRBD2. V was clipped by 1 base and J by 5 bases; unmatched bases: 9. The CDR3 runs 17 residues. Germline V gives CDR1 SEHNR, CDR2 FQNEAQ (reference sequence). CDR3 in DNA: TGTGCCAGCAGCTTAGGTTCCTCAGCGGGAGGTAACAATGAGCAGTTCTTC. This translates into CASSLGSSAGGNNEQFF.

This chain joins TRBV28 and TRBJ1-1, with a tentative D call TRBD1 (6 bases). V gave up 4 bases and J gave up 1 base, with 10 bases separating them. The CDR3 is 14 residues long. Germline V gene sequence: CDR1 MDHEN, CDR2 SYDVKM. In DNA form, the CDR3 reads TGTGCCAGCAGTTGGGGACAATCGAACACTGAAGCTTTCTTT. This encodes CASSWGQSNTEAFF.

DNA for the CDR3: TGTGCCAGCAGTTTATCTACCGGCTCCTACAATGAGCAGTTCTTC. Encoded protein: CASSLSTGSYNEQFF. The V and J genes are TRBV27 and TRBJ2-1; D not certain. With 0 bases removed from V and 0 bases from J, the gap between germline ends came to 6 bases. The germline V gene encodes CDR1 MNHEY and CDR2 SMNVEV (reference sequence). There are 15 residues in the CDR3.

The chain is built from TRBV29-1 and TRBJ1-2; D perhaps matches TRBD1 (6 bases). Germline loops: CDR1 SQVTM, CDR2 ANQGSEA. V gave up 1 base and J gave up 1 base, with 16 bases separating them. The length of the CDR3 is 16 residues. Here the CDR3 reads CSVEGRGGARNYGYTF. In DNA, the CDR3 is TGCAGCGTTGAAGGGCGTGGGGGGGCTCGTAACTATGGCTACACCTTC.

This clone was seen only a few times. The CDR3 is CATAEGADTDTQYF. The CDR3 DNA follows: TGTGCCACCGCGGAAGGAGCGGACACAGATACGCAGTATTTT. The rearrangement joins TRBV6-4 to TRBJ2-3; weak D call: TRBD2 (5 bases). The V end was cut by 10 bases, the J end by 2 bases, with 16 bases between. Germline CDR1 is MRHNA and CDR2 is SNTAGT. There are 14 residues in the CDR3.

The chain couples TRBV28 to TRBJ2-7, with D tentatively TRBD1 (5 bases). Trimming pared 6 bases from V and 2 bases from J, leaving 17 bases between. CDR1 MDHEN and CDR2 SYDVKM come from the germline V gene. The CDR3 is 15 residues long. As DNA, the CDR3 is TGTGCCAGCAGCGAGACAACGGACACCCCCTACGAGCAGTACTTC. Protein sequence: CASSETTDTPYEQYF. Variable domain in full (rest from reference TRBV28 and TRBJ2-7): DVKVTQSSRYLVKRTGEKVFLECVQDMDHENMFWYRQDPGLGLRLIYFSYDVKMKEKGDIPEGYSVSREKKERFSLILESASTNQTSMYLCASSETTDTPYEQYFGPGTRLTVT.

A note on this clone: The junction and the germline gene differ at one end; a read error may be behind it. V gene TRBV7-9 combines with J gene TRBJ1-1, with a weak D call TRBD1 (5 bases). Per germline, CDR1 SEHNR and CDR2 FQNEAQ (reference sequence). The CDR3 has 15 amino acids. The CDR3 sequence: CSSSLHSGQSTEAFF. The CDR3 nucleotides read TGTTCCAGCAGCTTACACTCAGGGCAGAGCACTGAAGCTTTCTTT.

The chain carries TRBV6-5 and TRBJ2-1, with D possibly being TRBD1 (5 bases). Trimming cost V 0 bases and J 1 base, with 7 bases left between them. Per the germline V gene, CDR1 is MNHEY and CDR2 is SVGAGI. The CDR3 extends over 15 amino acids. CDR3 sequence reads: CASSYSGQSYNEQFF. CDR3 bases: TGTGCCAGCAGTTACTCGGGGCAGTCCTACAATGAGCAGTTCTTC.